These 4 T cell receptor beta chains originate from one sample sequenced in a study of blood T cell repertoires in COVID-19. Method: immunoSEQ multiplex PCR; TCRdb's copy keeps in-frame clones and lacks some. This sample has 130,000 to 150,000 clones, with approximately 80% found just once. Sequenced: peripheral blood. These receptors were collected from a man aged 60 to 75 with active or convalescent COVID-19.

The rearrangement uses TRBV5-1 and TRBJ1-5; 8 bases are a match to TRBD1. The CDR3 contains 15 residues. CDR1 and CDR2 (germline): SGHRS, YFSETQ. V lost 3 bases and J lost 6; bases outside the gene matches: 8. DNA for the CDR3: TGCGCCAGCAGCTCAGGACAGGGAGGAAGTCAGCCCCAGCATTTT. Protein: CASSSGQGGSQPQHF.

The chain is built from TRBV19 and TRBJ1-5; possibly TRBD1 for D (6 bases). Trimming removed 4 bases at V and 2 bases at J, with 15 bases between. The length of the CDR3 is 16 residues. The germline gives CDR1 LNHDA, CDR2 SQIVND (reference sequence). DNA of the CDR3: TGTGCCAGTAGTACCACCTGGGGGGGCGGCAATCAGCCCCAGCATTTT. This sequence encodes CASSTTWGGGNQPQHF.

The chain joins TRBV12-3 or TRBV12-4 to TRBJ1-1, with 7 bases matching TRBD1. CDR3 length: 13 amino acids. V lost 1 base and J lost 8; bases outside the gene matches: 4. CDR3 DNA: TGTGCCAGCAGTTTAGGACAGGGAGTAGAAGCTTTCTTT. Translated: CASSLGQGVEAFF.

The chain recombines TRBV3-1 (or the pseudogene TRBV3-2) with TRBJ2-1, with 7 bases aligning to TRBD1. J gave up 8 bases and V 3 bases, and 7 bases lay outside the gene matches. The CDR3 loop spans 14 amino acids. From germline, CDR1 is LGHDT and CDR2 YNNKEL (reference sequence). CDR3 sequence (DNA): TGTGCCAGCAGCCAGCGACAGGGCTGGGATGAGCAGTTCTTC. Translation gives CASSQRQGWDEQFF.